This entry concerns a single T cell receptor (beta chain). Its antigen is as yet unknown. The data belong to a study of Tregs in tolerant kidney transplant recipients. Findings and limits, study-wide: This study did not directly address biological reproducibility. Few patients were studied, so findings need validation in larger groups.

Produced via immunoSEQ multiplex PCR; TCRdb's table is partial and in-frame only. This sample carries about 240,000 clones, 84% of them seen once, and the ten largest clones take around 0.6%. Germline trimming cut 0 bases from V and 1 base from J; bases unmatched to any gene: 3. The CDR3 is made up of 16 amino acids. Germline V gene sequence: CDR1 MNHEY, CDR2 SVGAGI. Thawed PBMCs were FACS-sorted into unstimulated CD4+CD25+CD127- regulatory T cells, CD4+CD25- non-regulatory cells, CD4 and CD8 cells. The TCR sequence derives from a human donor in good health. Sequencing was done on a sample of CD4+ T cells from blood. The chain carries TRBV6-5 and TRBJ2-4, with 7 bases aligning to TRBD1. CDR3 protein: CASSYSTGVAKNIQYF. CDR3 bases: TGTGCCAGCAGTTACTCAACAGGGGTCGCCAAAAACATTCAGTACTTC.